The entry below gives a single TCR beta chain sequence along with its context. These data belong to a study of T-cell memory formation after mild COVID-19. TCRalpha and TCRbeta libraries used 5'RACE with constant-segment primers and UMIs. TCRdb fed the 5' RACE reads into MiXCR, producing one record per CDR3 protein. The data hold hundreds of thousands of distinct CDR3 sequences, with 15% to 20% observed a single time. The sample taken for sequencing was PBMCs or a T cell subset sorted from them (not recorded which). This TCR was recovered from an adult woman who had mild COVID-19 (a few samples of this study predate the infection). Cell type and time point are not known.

The CDR3 nucleotides are TGTGCCAGCAGTTTAACGGGGCTCACAGATACGCAGTATTTT. Encoded protein: CASSLTGLTDTQYF. This chain connects TRBV6-5 to TRBJ2-3, with D perhaps assigned TRBD1 or TRBD2 (5 bases each). The germline V and J ends were trimmed by 4 bases and 2 bases, with 10 bases remaining between them. There are 14 residues in the CDR3. The germline V gene has CDR1 MNHEY and CDR2 SVGAGI.